These 10 T cell receptor beta chains were sequenced from one sample in a study of T cell repertoires in cytomegalovirus infection (dated 2019 in TCRdb). The run used an Illumina HiSeq 1500. TCRdb redid the processing of the public reads, applying fastp at Q25 and MiXCR, and retained in-frame beta chains. Rows with one shared CDR3 protein collapse into an entry with the most common genes and DNA. The sample table holds some 150,000 distinct CDR3 sequences, of which about 6.3% were seen once. Roughly 17% of the sample is in the top ten clones. Sequencing was performed on PBMCs. These receptors were taken from a human donor in good health (CMV status not recorded). Some clones in this sample may be carry-over from other donors' samples.

This clonotype was counted ten times or more. The V and J genes are TRBV7-8 and TRBJ2-7; perhaps TRBD1 as D (5 bases). V was cut by 0 bases and J by 3 bases, with 12 bases left in between. Germline CDR1 and CDR2: SGHVS and FQNEAQ. The CDR3 consists of 15 residues. The CDR3 DNA follows: TGTGCCAGCAGCTTAGCAAGGACATTAGTCTACGAGCAGTACTTC. Translated: CASSLARTLVYEQYF.

In its sample, this clonotype was seen many times. The genes are TRBV29-1 and TRBJ2-5; 8 bases are shared with TRBD1. V shed 6 bases and J 5 bases; nucleotides not matched to a gene: 8. CDR1 is SQVTM, CDR2 ANQGSEA, per germline. CDR3 size: 13 residues. CDR3 sequence (DNA): TGCAGCGTCGGTGGCAGGGGGCTGGAGACCCAGTACTTC. The encoded protein is CSVGGRGLETQYF.

V gene TRBV20-1 combines with J gene TRBJ2-5; 13 bases are shared with TRBD2. The CDR3 has 14 residues. V lost 8 bases to trimming and J lost 3 bases; unmatched junction nucleotides: 6. Germline values: CDR1 DFQATT, CDR2 SNEGSKA (reference sequence). The CDR3 is CSTTTSGGKETQYF. Written as DNA, the CDR3 is TGCAGTACGACGACTAGCGGGGGGAAAGAGACCCAGTACTTC.

The chain links TRBV12-3 or TRBV12-4 to TRBJ1-1; D call uncertain. The CDR3 sequence is 14 residues long. Trimming pared 3 bases from V and 3 bases from J, leaving 11 bases between. CDR3 in amino acids: CASSFGRYDTEAFF. DNA for the CDR3: TGTGCCAGCAGTTTTGGGAGGTATGACACTGAAGCTTTCTTT.

The gene calls are TRBV10-2 and TRBJ2-3; perhaps D is TRBD1 or TRBD2 (5 bases each). From germline, CDR1 is WSHSY and CDR2 SAAADI. The CDR3 is 14 residues long. V was pared by 0 bases and J by 9 bases, with 13 bases between. This CDR3 reads CASSESDSGETQYF. The CDR3 DNA reads as TGCGCCAGCAGTGAGTCTGACAGCGGTGAGACGCAGTATTTT.

The sample holds many counts of this clonotype. V usage is TRBV28 and J usage is TRBJ1-6, with 8 bases fitting TRBD1. Trimming at V came to 5 bases and at J to 8 bases, leaving 8 bases not matched to a gene. Per the germline V gene, CDR1 is MDHEN and CDR2 is SYDVKM. There are 15 residues in the CDR3. CDR3 loop: CASSQQGGPDSPLHF. The CDR3 DNA reads TGTGCCAGCAGTCAACAGGGGGGACCTGATTCACCCCTCCACTTT.

This clonotype was recorded at least ten times. The genes are TRBV7-8 and TRBJ2-1; D is possibly TRBD2 (5 bases). Germline V lookup: CDR1 SGHVS, CDR2 FQNEAQ. The CDR3 is made up of 15 amino acids. Between the trimmed V and J ends, which lost 3 bases and 2 bases, there was a span of 11 bases. This CDR3 reads CASSFESGAYNEQFF. The CDR3 DNA sequence: TGTGCCAGCAGCTTCGAAAGCGGAGCCTACAATGAGCAGTTCTTC.

Notes on this clonotype: A much larger clone lies a single base off, so this may be a read error. The chain is built from TRBV5-1 and TRBJ2-7; TRBD1 agrees at 7 bases. Looked up from germline, CDR1 is SGHRS and CDR2 is YFSETQ. V lost 1 base, J lost 1 base, and 8 bases stayed unmatched. The CDR3 runs 16 residues. The CDR3 is CASSLPRDSSSYEQYF. DNA of the CDR3: TGCGCCAGCAGCTTGCCCCGGGACAGCTCTTCCTACGAGCAGTACTTC.

This clonotype was picked up many times. The gene calls are TRBV7-8 and TRBJ2-7; 9 positions match TRBD1. V shed 5 bases and J 4 bases; nucleotides not matched to a gene: 15. Germline V gene sequence: CDR1 SGHVS, CDR2 FQNEAQ. This CDR3 has 17 amino acids. In DNA form, the CDR3 reads TGTGCCAGCAGCCCCTTACACAGGGGGCGTTATAGATACGAGCAGTACTTC. As protein: CASSPLHRGRYRYEQYF.

The sample holds many counts of this clonotype. The chain is built from TRBV5-1 and TRBJ2-5, with unresolved D. V lost 0 bases and J lost 3, with 6 bases in between. The V gene's germline CDR1 is SGHRS and CDR2 YFSETQ. The CDR3 runs to 13 residues. CDR3 DNA sequence: TGCGCCAGCAGCTTGGTTGGTAAAGAGACCCAGTACTTC. Protein: CASSLVGKETQYF.